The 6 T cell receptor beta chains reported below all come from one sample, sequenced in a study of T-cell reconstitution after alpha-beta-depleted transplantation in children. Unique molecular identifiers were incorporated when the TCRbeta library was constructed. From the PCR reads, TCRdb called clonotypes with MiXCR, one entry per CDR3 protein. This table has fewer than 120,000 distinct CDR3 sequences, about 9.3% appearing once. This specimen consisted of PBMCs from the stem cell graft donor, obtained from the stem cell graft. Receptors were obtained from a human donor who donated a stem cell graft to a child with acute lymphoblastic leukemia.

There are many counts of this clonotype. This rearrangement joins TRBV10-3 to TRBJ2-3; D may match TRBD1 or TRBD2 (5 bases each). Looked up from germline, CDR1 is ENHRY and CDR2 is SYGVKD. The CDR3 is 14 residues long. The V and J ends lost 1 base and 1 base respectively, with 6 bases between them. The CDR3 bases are TGTGCCATCAGTGAGTGGGGACGCACAGATACGCAGTATTTT. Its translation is CAISEWGRTDTQYF.

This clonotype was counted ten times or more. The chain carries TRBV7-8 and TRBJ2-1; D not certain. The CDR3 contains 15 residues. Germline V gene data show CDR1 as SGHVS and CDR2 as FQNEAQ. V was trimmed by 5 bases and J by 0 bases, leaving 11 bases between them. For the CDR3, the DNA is TGTGCCAGCAGCCGGGCCGTTAGCTCCTACAATGAGCAGTTCTTC. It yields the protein CASSRAVSSYNEQFF.

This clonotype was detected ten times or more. The CDR3 DNA follows: TGTGCCAGCAGTTACTCCTCTGTGGGTTCATATAATTCACCCCTCCACTTT. Translated: CASSYSSVGSYNSPLHF. This chain links TRBV6-5 with TRBJ1-6; D is unresolved. Trimming stripped 0 bases from V and 4 bases from J, with 13 bases between. In germline, CDR1 is MNHEY, CDR2 SVGAGI. CDR3 size: 17 residues.

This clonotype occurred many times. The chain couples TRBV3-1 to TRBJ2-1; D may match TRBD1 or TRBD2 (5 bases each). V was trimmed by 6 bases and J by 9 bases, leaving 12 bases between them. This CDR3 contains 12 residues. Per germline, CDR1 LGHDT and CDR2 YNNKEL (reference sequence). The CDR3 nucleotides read TGTGCCAGCAGTCTCCCTGGGGGTGAGCAGTTCTTC. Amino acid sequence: CASSLPGGEQFF.

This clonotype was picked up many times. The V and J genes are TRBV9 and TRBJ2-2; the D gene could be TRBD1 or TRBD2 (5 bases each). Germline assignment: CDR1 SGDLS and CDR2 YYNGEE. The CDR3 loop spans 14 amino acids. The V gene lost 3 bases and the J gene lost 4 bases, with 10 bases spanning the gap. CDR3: CASSGGAGTGELFF. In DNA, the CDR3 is TGTGCCAGCAGCGGGGGCGCGGGCACCGGGGAGCTGTTTTTT. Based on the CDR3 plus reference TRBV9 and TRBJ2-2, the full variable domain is DSGVTQTPKHLITATGQRVTLRCSPRSGDLSVYWYQQSLDQGLQFLIQYYNGEERAKGNILERFSAQQFPDLHSELNLSSLELGDSALYFCASSGGAGTGELFFGEGSRLTVL.

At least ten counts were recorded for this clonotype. Here the CDR3 reads CASKISGAKNIQYF. The CDR3 coding sequence is TGTGCCAGCAAAATCAGTGGGGCCAAAAACATTCAGTACTTC. V is TRBV6-5 and J is TRBJ2-4; D gene uncertain. The CDR3 spans 14 residues. CDR1 and CDR2 (germline): MNHEY, SVGAGI. V lost 7 bases and J lost 1, with 11 bases in between.